This T cell receptor (beta chain) is drawn from a study of cytomegalovirus exposure and HLA in healthy donors. At the level of the study: Out of 150 million to 200 million T cells, an earlier analysis found some 110 million unique TCR beta sequences in total. Findings of the study overall: According to the study, 180 or so TCR beta chains were cytomegalovirus-associated. CMV serostatus alone was available as immune exposure information. For most TCR sequences rarity was the rule, although some public TCRs occurred in many donors.

PCR was performed using 60 Vbeta and 13 Jbeta primers. Only in-frame clones appear in the TCRdb table, and some are missing; sequencing was by immunoSEQ multiplex PCR. Of about 190,000 clones in the sample, 82% were seen once. About this clone: Its target is not known.

The germline CDR1 and CDR2 sequences are SGHTA and FQGTGA. Trimming cost V 5 bases and J 9 bases; bases outside gene matches: 11. The CDR3 sequence is 15 residues long. The TCR sequence derives from a woman aged 18-29 years in good health and CMV-seronegative. The chain has TRBV7-3 and TRBJ2-1, with 9 bases identical to TRBD1. The sample consisted of PBMCs. CDR3 in amino acids: CASSPTGGTLGEQFF. In DNA form, the CDR3 reads TGTGCCAGCAGCCCCACAGGGGGCACTTTGGGTGAGCAGTTCTTC.